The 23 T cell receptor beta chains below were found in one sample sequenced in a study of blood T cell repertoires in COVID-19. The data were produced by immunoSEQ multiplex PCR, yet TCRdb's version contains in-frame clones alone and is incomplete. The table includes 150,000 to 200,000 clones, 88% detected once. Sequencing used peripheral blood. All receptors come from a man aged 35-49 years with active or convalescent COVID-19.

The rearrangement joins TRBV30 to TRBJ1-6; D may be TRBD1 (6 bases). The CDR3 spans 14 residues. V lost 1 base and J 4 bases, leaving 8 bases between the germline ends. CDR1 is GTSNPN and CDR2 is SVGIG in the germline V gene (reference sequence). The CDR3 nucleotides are TGTGCCTGGAGTGAAGGGGGATATAATTCACCCCTCCACTTT. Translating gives CAWSEGGYNSPLHF.

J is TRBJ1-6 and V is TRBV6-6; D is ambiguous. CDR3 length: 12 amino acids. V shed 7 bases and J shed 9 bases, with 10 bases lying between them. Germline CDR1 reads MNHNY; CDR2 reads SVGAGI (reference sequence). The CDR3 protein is CASTPPGSPLHF. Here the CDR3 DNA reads TGTGCCAGCACCCCCCCGGGTTCACCCCTCCACTTT.

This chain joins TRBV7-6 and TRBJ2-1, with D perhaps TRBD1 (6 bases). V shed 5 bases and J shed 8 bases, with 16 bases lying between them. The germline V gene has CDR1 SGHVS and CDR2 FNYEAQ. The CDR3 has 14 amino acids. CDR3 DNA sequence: TGTGCCAGCAGCACTCGTACAGGGAGCGATGAGCAGTTCTTC. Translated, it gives CASSTRTGSDEQFF.

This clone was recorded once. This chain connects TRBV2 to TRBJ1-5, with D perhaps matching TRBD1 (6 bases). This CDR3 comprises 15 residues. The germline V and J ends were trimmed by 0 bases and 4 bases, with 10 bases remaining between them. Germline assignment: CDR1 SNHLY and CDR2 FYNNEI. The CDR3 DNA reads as TGTGCCAGCAGTGAAGCCGGGACAAAGAATCAGCCCCAGCATTTT. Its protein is CASSEAGTKNQPQHF.

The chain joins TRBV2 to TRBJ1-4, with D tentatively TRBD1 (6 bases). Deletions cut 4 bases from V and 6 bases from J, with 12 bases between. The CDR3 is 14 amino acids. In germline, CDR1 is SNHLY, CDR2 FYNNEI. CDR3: CASSVNRADEKLFF. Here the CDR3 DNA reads TGTGCCAGCAGTGTCAACAGGGCAGATGAAAAACTGTTTTTT.

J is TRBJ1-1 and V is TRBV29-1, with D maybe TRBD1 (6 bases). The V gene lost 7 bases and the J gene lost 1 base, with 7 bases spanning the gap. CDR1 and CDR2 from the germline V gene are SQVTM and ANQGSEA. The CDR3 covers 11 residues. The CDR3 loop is CSAGQNTEAFF. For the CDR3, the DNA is TGCAGCGCGGGACAGAACACTGAAGCTTTCTTT.

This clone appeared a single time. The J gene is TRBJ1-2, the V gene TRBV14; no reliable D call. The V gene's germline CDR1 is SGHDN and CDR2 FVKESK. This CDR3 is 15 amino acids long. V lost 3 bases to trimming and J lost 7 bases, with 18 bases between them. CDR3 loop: CASSHRTASPPGYTF. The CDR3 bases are TGTGCCAGCAGCCATAGGACTGCTTCTCCCCCTGGCTACACCTTC. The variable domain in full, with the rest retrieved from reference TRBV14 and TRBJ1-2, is EAGVTQFPSHSVIEKGQTVTLRCDPISGHDNLYWYRRVMGKEIKFLLHFVKESKQDESGMPNNRFLAERTGGTYSTLKVQPAELEDSGVYFCASSHRTASPPGYTFGSGTRLTVV.

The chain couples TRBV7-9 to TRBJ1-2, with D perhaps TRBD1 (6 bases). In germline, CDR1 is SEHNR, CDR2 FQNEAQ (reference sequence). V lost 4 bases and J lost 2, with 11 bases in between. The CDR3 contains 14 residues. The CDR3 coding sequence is TGTGCCAGCAGCTCAGTCGGGACAAACTATGGCTACACCTTC. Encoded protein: CASSSVGTNYGYTF.

The CDR3 spells CASSPLGGNTEAFF. Here the CDR3 DNA reads TGTGCCAGCAGCCCCTTGGGAGGGAACACTGAAGCTTTCTTT. This chain joins TRBV3-1 (or the pseudogene TRBV3-2) and TRBJ1-1; the D is unclear. This CDR3 contains 14 residues. V lost 4 bases and J 1 base, leaving 10 bases between the germline ends. Germline V CDR1 and CDR2: LGHDT, YNNKEL (reference sequence).

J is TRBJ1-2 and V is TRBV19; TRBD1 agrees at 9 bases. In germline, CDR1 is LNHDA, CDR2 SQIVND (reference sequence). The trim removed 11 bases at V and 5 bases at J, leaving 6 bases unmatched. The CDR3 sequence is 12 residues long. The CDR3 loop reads CAGSQGAYGYTF. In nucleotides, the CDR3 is TGTGCCGGCTCACAGGGGGCGTATGGCTACACCTTC.

DNA for the CDR3: TGTGCCAGCAGCCAAGGACTGGCGACCTCCTACGAGCAGTACTTC. This sequence encodes CASSQGLATSYEQYF. The V gene is TRBV3-1 (or the pseudogene TRBV3-2), the J gene TRBJ2-7, with D unclear. The CDR3 is 15 amino acids. The germline gives CDR1 LGHDT, CDR2 YNNKEL (reference sequence). V lost 1 base to trimming and J lost 0 bases, with 10 bases between them.

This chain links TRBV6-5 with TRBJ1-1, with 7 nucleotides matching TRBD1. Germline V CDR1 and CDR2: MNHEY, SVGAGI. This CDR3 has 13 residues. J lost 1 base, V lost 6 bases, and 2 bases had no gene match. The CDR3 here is CASRRQGNTEAFF. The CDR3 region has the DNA TGTGCCAGCAGAAGACAGGGGAACACTGAAGCTTTCTTT.

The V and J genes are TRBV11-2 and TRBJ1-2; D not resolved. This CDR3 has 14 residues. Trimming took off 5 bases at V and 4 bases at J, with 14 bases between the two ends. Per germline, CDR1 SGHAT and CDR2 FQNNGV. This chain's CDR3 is CASSHRGYTYGYTF. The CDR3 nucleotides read TGTGCCAGCAGCCACCGAGGGTATACCTATGGCTACACCTTC.

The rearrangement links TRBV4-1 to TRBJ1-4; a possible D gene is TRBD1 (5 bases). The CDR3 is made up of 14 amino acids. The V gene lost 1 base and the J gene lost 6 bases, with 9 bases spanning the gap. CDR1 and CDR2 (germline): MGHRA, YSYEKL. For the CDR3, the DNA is TGCGCCAGCAGCCAAGTGGGGGGGGATGAAAAACTGTTTTTT. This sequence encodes CASSQVGGDEKLFF.

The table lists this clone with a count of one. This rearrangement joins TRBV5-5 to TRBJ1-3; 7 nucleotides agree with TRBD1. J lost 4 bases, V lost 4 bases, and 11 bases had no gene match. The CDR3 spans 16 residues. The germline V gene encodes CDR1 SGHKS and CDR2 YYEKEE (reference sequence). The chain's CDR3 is CASSTARQGVGNTIYF. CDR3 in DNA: TGTGCCAGCAGCACAGCCAGACAGGGTGTCGGAAACACCATATATTTT.

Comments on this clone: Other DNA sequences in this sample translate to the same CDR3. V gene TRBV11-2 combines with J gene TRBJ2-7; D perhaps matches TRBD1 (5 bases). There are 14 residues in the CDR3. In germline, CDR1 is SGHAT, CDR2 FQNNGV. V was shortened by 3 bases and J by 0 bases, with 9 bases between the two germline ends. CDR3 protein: CASSFDRGSYEQYF. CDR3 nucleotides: TGTGCCAGCAGCTTTGACAGAGGCTCCTACGAGCAGTACTTC.

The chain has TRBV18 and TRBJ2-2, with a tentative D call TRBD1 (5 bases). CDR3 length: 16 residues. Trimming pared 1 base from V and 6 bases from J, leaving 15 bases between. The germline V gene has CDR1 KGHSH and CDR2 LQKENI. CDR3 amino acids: CASSPQGFIEAGELFF. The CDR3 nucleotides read TGTGCCAGCTCACCACAGGGGTTCATCGAGGCCGGGGAGCTGTTTTTT. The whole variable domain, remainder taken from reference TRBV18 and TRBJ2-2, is NAGVMQNPRHLVRRRGQEARLRCSPMKGHSHVYWYRQLPEEGLKFMVYLQKENIIDESGMPKERFSAEFPKEGPSILRIQQVVRGDSAAYFCASSPQGFIEAGELFFGEGSRLTVL.

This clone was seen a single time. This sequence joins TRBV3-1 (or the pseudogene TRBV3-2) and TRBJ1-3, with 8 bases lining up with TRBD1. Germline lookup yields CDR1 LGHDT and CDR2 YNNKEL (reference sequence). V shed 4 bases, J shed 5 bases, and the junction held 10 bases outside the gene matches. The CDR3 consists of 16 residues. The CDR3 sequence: CASSPYRTGSRNTIYF. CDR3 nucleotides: TGTGCCAGCAGCCCATACCGGACAGGGAGCAGAAACACCATATATTTT.

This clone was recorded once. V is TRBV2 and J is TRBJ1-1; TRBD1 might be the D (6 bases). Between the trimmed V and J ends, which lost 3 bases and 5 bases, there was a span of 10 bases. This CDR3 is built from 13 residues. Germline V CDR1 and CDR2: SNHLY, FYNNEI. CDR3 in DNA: TGTGCCAGCAGTGACCAGGGGCGGACTGAAGCTTTCTTT. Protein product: CASSDQGRTEAFF.

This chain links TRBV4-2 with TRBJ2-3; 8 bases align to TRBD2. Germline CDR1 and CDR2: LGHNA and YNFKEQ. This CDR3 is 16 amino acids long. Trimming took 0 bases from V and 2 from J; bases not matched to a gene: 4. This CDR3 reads CASSQEPGGDTDTQYF. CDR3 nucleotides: TGTGCCAGCAGCCAAGAGCCGGGGGGGGACACAGATACGCAGTATTTT.

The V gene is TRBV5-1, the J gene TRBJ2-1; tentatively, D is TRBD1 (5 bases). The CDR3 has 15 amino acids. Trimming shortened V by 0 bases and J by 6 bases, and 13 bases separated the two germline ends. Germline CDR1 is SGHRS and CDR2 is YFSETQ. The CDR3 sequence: CASSLGQGLVNEQFF. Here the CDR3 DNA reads TGCGCCAGCAGCTTGGGGCAGGGATTGGTCAATGAGCAGTTCTTC. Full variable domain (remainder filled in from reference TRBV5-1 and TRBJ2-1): KAGVTQTPRYLIKTRGQQVTLSCSPISGHRSVSWYQQTPGQGLQFLFEYFSETQRNKGNFPGRFSGRQFSNSRSEMNVSTLELGDSALYLCASSLGQGLVNEQFFGPGTRLTVL.

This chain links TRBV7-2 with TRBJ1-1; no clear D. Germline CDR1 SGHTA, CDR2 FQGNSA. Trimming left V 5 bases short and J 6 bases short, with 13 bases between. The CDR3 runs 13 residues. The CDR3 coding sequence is TGTGCCAGCAGCCTCACGCCAGGTGCTGAAGCTTTCTTT. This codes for CASSLTPGAEAFF. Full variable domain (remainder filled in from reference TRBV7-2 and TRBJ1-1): GAGVSQSPSNKVTEKGKDVELRCDPISGHTALYWYRQSLGQGLEFLIYFQGNSAPDKSGLPSDRFSAERTGGSVSTLTIQRTQQEDSAVYLCASSLTPGAEAFFGQGTRLTVV.

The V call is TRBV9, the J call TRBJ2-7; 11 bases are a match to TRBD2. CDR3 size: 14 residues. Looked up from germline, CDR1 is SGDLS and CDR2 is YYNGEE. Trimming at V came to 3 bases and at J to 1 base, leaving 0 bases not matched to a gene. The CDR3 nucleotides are TGTGCCAGCAGCGGACTAGCGGGATCCTACGAGCAGTACTTC. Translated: CASSGLAGSYEQYF.